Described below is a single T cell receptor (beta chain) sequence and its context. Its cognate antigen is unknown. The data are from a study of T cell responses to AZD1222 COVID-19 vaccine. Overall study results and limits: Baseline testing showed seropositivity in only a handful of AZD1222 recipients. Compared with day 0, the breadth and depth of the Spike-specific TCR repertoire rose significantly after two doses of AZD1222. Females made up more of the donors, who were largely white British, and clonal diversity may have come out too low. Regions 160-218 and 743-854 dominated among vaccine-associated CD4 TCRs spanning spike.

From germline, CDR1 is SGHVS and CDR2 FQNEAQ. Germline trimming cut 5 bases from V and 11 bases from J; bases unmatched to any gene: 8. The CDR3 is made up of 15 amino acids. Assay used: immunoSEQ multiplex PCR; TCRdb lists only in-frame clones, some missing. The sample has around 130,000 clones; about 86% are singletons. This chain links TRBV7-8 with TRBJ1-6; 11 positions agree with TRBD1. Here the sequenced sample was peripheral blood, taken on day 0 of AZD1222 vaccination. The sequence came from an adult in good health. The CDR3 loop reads CASSAGQGATTPLHF. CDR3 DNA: TGTGCCAGCAGCGCCGGACAGGGGGCAACCACACCCCTCCACTTT.